This TCR beta chain stems from a study of human T cells and chemical hapten exposure. As to time point: patch test 1, 2 weeks after DPC sensitization. Treatment in this sample: therapeutic diphenylcyclopropenone sensitization with weekly scalp DPC. During construction of the library, unique molecular identifiers were attached to individual cDNA molecules for quantitative, reproducible TCR counting. MiXCR was run by TCRdb on the RACE reads, yielding one entry per CDR3 protein. The sample comprises 65,000 to 80,000 distinct CDR3 sequences, about 9.3% of which are singletons, and about 1.4% rests with the top ten. This clonotype was seen at least ten times. V was clipped by 4 bases and J by 0 bases, with 20 bases between them. This CDR3 is 17 amino acids long. Germline values: CDR1 SGHRS, CDR2 YFSETQ.

The rearrangement uses TRBV5-1 and TRBJ2-7, with TRBD2 as a possible D gene (6 bases). The specimen comprised whole blood, sampled in connection with sensitization to the hapten diphenylcyclopropenone (DPC). This sequence was found in a woman in her 50s with alopecia areata. Some clones in this sample may be carry-over from other donors' samples. CDR3: CASSGGDSGFSSYEQYF. The CDR3 DNA reads TGCGCCAGCAGCGGAGGGGACTCAGGGTTCTCCTCCTACGAGCAGTACTTC.